This TCR beta chain came from a study of cytomegalovirus exposure and HLA in healthy donors. The PCR used 60 Vbeta and 13 Jbeta primers. Method: immunoSEQ multiplex PCR; TCRdb's copy keeps in-frame clones and lacks some. The table shows 95,000 to 150,000 clones, with more than 70% occurring only once. For this clone: No antigen is known for it.

Study results and caveats: Some TCR beta chains (roughly 160 of them) were listed as cytomegalovirus-associated. The records held CMV serostatus as the only immune exposure information.

The CDR3 consists of 14 residues. Germline CDR1 is MNHEY and CDR2 is SVGAGI. With 8 bases removed from V and 7 bases from J, the gap between germline ends came to 17 bases. When sampled, the donors appeared nominally healthy, though they likely had unrecorded immune exposures. The TCR sequence derives from a man aged 30-40 years in good health and CMV-seronegative. The source material was PBMCs. The V call is TRBV6-5, the J call TRBJ1-4; D possibly corresponds to TRBD1 (6 bases). CDR3 nucleotides: TGTGCCAGCTCGAAGACAGGCGGGCGTGAAAAACTGTTTTTT. Its protein product is CASSKTGGREKLFF.